This passage covers 26 T cell receptor beta chains from one sample sequenced in a study of CD8 T cells in ankylosing spondylitis. TCRdb re-called the 5' RACE reads through MiXCR, storing one row per CDR3 protein. In the table there are 150,000 to 200,000 distinct CDR3 sequences, around 18% of which are singletons. The sample comprised blood, either unsorted or a sorted T cell fraction (not recorded which). These receptor sequences come from a male donor with ankylosing spondylitis or in good health (not recorded which).

The table lists this clonotype with many counts. The chain links TRBV20-1 to TRBJ2-2; TRBD1 aligns across 11 bases. CDR1 DFQATT and CDR2 SNEGSKA come from the germline V gene (reference sequence). CDR3 size: 16 residues. The trim removed 4 bases at V and 5 bases at J, leaving 9 bases unmatched. Written as DNA, the CDR3 is TGCAGTGCTACCAGGACAGGGGGCGCCTATACCGGGGAGCTGTTTTTT. Translated, it gives CSATRTGGAYTGELFF.

The chain uses TRBV23-1 and TRBJ2-1; D remains unclear. TRBV23-1 is identified as an open reading frame with a role that is uncertain. The CDR3 is 15 amino acids. Trimming took off 0 bases at V and 5 bases at J, with 11 bases between the two ends. For the CDR3, the DNA is TGCGCCAGCAGTCAATCCGTCGAGACCAACAATGAGCAGTTCTTC. Translation: CASSQSVETNNEQFF.

This clonotype was detected once. The chain couples TRBV20-1 to TRBJ2-3, with a possible D match to TRBD2 (5 bases). Germline V lookup: CDR1 DFQATT, CDR2 SNEGSKA (reference sequence). CDR3 length equals 13 residues. CDR3 DNA sequence: TGCAGCCCCTGGCGGGCTGGCACAGATACGCAGTATTTT. Translated, it gives CSPWRAGTDTQYF.

This clonotype has a count of ten or more. V and J are TRBV4-1 and TRBJ2-1, with 7 nucleotides matching TRBD2. The CDR3 spans 19 residues. Looked up from germline, CDR1 is MGHRA and CDR2 is YSYEKL. The ends lost 1 base at V and 7 bases at J; junction bases unmatched: 19. The CDR3 reads CASSQGAVPGLKLVNEQFF. The CDR3 nucleotides are TGCGCCAGCAGCCAAGGGGCGGTCCCGGGACTAAAGTTAGTGAATGAGCAGTTCTTC.

The V call is TRBV24-1, the J call TRBJ1-4; a possible D gene is TRBD1 (5 bases). The V and J ends lost 9 bases and 4 bases respectively, with 20 bases between them. This CDR3 contains 16 residues. Germline V gene lookup returns CDR1 KGHDR and CDR2 SFDVKD. Here the CDR3 reads CATHDNSRGYNEKLFF. The CDR3 DNA is TGTGCCACCCACGATAACAGTCGGGGCTATAATGAAAAACTGTTTTTT.

The V gene is TRBV19, the J gene TRBJ2-2, with D perhaps assigned TRBD1 or TRBD2 (5 bases each). This CDR3 is built from 15 residues. Trimming cost V 6 bases and J 7 bases, with 18 bases left between them. The germline gives CDR1 LNHDA, CDR2 SQIVND (reference sequence). CDR3: CASSAFGAHGGELFF. The CDR3 DNA reads as TGTGCCAGTAGCGCCTTCGGGGCCCATGGCGGGGAGCTGTTTTTT.

The rearrangement joins TRBV7-3 to TRBJ2-5, with D perhaps being TRBD1 or TRBD2 (5 bases each). In germline, CDR1 is SGHTA, CDR2 FQGTGA. V shed 3 bases and J shed 1 base, with 9 bases lying between them. CDR3 length: 14 residues. The CDR3 here is CASSFFGAQETQYF. CDR3 DNA: TGTGCCAGCAGCTTTTTCGGGGCCCAAGAGACCCAGTACTTC.

This clonotype was detected ten times or more. The gene calls are TRBV20-1 and TRBJ1-2; no reliable D call. This CDR3 comprises 12 residues. Trimming removed 6 bases from V and 0 bases from J, with 8 bases in between. The germline gives CDR1 DFQATT, CDR2 SNEGSKA (reference sequence). Written as DNA, the CDR3 is TGCAGTGCCGCGTCACCTAACTATGGCTACACCTTC. Translation gives CSAASPNYGYTF.

V usage is TRBV4-2 and J usage is TRBJ2-7; perhaps TRBD2 as D (6 bases). The V end was cut by 4 bases, the J end by 0 bases, with 22 bases between. Germline lookup yields CDR1 LGHNA and CDR2 YNFKEQ. CDR3 length: 18 residues. CDR3 nucleotide sequence: TGTGCCAGCAGCCGCCTGGGACTGTCCTGTCGTGACTCCTACGAGCAGTACTTC. This encodes CASSRLGLSCRDSYEQYF.

The sample holds a few counts of this clonotype. This sequence may be a read error, since a much larger clone differs from it by one base. The chain combines TRBV7-8 with TRBJ2-1, with a possible D match to TRBD2 (6 bases). Germline CDR1 SGHVS, CDR2 FQNEAQ. Trimming stripped 8 bases from V and 12 bases from J, with 20 bases between. This CDR3 has 13 residues. The CDR3 DNA is TGTGCCAGCGGCCTAAGGCTAGCGCATCGGCAGTTCTTC. Its protein product is CASGLRLAHRQFF.

The CDR3 loop reads CSAQGQGTDTQYF. CDR3 coding DNA: TGCAGTGCTCAGGGACAGGGCACAGATACGCAGTATTTT. This chain joins TRBV20-1 and TRBJ2-3; 8 bases agree with TRBD1. The CDR3 runs 13 residues. The ends lost 5 bases at V and 1 base at J; junction bases unmatched: 2. Germline CDR1 and CDR2: DFQATT and SNEGSKA (reference sequence).

This clonotype was seen at least ten times. The chain is built from TRBV5-1 and TRBJ2-1; D might be TRBD1 (5 bases). The germline gives CDR1 SGHRS, CDR2 YFSETQ. CDR3 size: 15 residues. Trimming took 1 base from V and 7 from J, leaving 15 bases between them. The chain's CDR3 is CASSLKPGMMNEQFF. CDR3 DNA sequence: TGCGCCAGCAGCTTGAAGCCAGGGATGATGAATGAGCAGTTCTTC.

This clonotype was picked up many times. J is TRBJ1-2 and V is TRBV29-1, with TRBD1 as a possible D gene (5 bases). The CDR3 is made up of 11 amino acids. CDR1 SQVTM and CDR2 ANQGSEA come from the germline V gene. Trimming took off 6 bases at V and 8 bases at J, with 13 bases between the two ends. Written as DNA, the CDR3 is TGCAGCGTCGCCGGTGACAGCGGCTACACCTTC. Translation: CSVAGDSGYTF.

This clonotype was seen many times. CDR3 in amino acids: CASSLSPGVMNTEAFF. The DNA of the CDR3 is TGCGCCAGCAGCTTGAGCCCAGGGGTGATGAACACTGAAGCTTTCTTT. V is TRBV5-1 and J is TRBJ1-1; TRBD1 might be the D (6 bases). This CDR3 spans 16 amino acids. V was pared by 1 base and J by 0 bases, with 13 bases between. Germline CDR1 and CDR2: SGHRS and YFSETQ.

Comments on this clonotype: A much bigger clone sits one base away, suggesting this may be a read error. The gene calls are TRBV10-3 and TRBJ2-7; D possibly corresponds to TRBD1 (5 bases). The CDR3 contains 17 residues. Germline V gene lookup returns CDR1 ENHRY and CDR2 SYGVKD. The CDR3 is CAIIEMQGYYWGYEQYF. As DNA, the CDR3 is TGTGCCATCATTGAGATGCAGGGTTACTACTGGGGATACGAGCAGTACTTC.

Many counts were recorded for this clonotype. This sequence joins TRBV20-1 and TRBJ2-5; 8 bases map to TRBD2. The ends lost 6 bases at V and 7 bases at J; junction bases unmatched: 7. This CDR3 region has 12 residues. Germline V gene lookup returns CDR1 DFQATT and CDR2 SNEGSKA (reference sequence). CDR3 sequence (DNA): TGCAGTGCCATTAGCGGGGTAGGGACCCAGTACTTC. Amino acid sequence: CSAISGVGTQYF.

This clonotype has at least ten counts. The chain is built from TRBV5-1 and TRBJ2-7; the match to TRBD2 covers 12 bases. This CDR3 has 17 amino acids. Trimming cost V 4 bases and J 4 bases; bases outside gene matches: 12. Looked up from germline, CDR1 is SGHRS and CDR2 is YFSETQ. Here the CDR3 reads CASSSGLAGRNWYEQYF. DNA of the CDR3: TGCGCCAGCAGCAGCGGACTAGCGGGAAGAAACTGGTACGAGCAGTACTTC.

This clonotype was seen repeatedly, ten times or more. This rearrangement joins TRBV28 to TRBJ1-1; D perhaps matches TRBD1 (5 bases). The CDR3 runs to 11 residues. Germline V gene lookup returns CDR1 MDHEN and CDR2 SYDVKM. The V gene lost 5 bases and the J gene lost 9 bases, with 10 bases spanning the gap. This chain's CDR3 is CASSTGPQAFF. CDR3 nucleotide sequence: TGTGCCAGCAGTACAGGACCCCAAGCTTTCTTT.

This clonotype was seen ten or more times. The CDR3 DNA is TGCAGCGTTGCGGACTCATACAATGAGCAGTTCTTC. The encoded protein is CSVADSYNEQFF. This sequence joins TRBV29-1 and TRBJ2-1; D is perhaps TRBD2 (5 bases). Deletions cut 4 bases from V and 4 bases from J, with 8 bases between. The CDR3 loop spans 12 amino acids. CDR1 is SQVTM, CDR2 ANQGSEA, per germline.

This clonotype was seen more than once but under ten times. The chain is built from TRBV29-1 and TRBJ2-3; D remains ambiguous. The CDR3 length is 13 residues. The V end lost 5 bases, the J end lost 5 bases, and 14 bases lay between the germline ends. Germline loops: CDR1 SQVTM, CDR2 ANQGSEA. The CDR3 nucleotides read TGCAGCGTTAATTGGCCCCAGGTAGATACGCAGTATTTT. Its translation: CSVNWPQVDTQYF.

This clonotype was detected many times. The rearrangement joins TRBV20-1 to TRBJ2-7, with D perhaps TRBD2 (6 bases). CDR3 length: 11 residues. The germline V gene encodes CDR1 DFQATT and CDR2 SNEGSKA (reference sequence). V was trimmed by 3 bases and J by 5 bases, leaving 8 bases between them. CDR3 amino acids: CSASGSDEQYF. CDR3 bases: TGCAGTGCTAGCGGGAGCGACGAGCAGTACTTC.

A remark on this clonotype: Possible read error: a much larger clone is one base away. The chain uses TRBV6-1 and TRBJ2-1; TRBD2 matches 9 bases. The CDR3 is 14 amino acids. Trimming removed 10 bases from V and 9 bases from J; junction bases left unmatched: 13. Germline V lookup: CDR1 MNHNS, CDR2 SASEGT. CDR3 in amino acids: CANNSGSWYGEQFF. In DNA form, the CDR3 reads TGTGCCAACAATAGCGGGAGTTGGTACGGTGAGCAGTTCTTC.

This clonotype was counted ten times or more. The chain links TRBV5-1 to TRBJ2-1; 10 bases line up with TRBD2. The germline V gene has CDR1 SGHRS and CDR2 YFSETQ. With V trimmed by 1 base and J by 2 bases, 9 bases remained unmatched. This CDR3 comprises 18 residues. CDR3 DNA sequence: TGCGCCAGCAGCTTGAGGCCACGGACTAGCGGCACCTACAATGAGCAGTTCTTC. Its protein product is CASSLRPRTSGTYNEQFF. Based on the CDR3 plus reference TRBV5-1 and TRBJ2-1, the full variable domain is KAGVTQTPRYLIKTRGQQVTLSCSPISGHRSVSWYQQTPGQGLQFLFEYFSETQRNKGNFPGRFSGRQFSNSRSEMNVSTLELGDSALYLCASSLRPRTSGTYNEQFFGPGTRLTVL.

This clonotype was detected ten times or more. The V and J genes are TRBV29-1 and TRBJ1-5; TRBD1 agrees at 10 bases. Germline trimming cut 3 bases from V and 4 bases from J; bases unmatched to any gene: 0. The CDR3 totals 13 residues. The germline gives CDR1 SQVTM, CDR2 ANQGSEA. This CDR3 is CSVEGQGNQPQHF. The CDR3 nucleotides read TGCAGCGTTGAGGGACAGGGGAATCAGCCCCAGCATTTT. The complete variable domain, with remaining parts taken from reference TRBV29-1 and TRBJ1-5, reads SAVISQKPSRDICQRGTSLTIQCQVDSQVTMMFWYRQQPGQSLTLIATANQGSEATYESGFVIDKFPISRPNLTFSTLTVSNMSPEDSSIYLCSVEGQGNQPQHFGDGTRLSIL.

This clonotype was picked up many times. The chain recombines TRBV20-1 with TRBJ2-1; D remains unclear. Germline values: CDR1 DFQATT, CDR2 SNEGSKA (reference sequence). Trimming stripped 3 bases from V and 12 bases from J, with 9 bases between. The CDR3 totals 10 residues. DNA for the CDR3: TGCAGTGCTAGCCAGTCGGGGCAGTTCTTC. Translation gives CSASQSGQFF.

V and J are TRBV19 and TRBJ2-3, with 9 bases identical to TRBD2. The ends lost 6 bases at V and 2 bases at J; junction bases unmatched: 3. The CDR3 length is 14 residues. Per germline, CDR1 LNHDA and CDR2 SQIVND (reference sequence). As DNA, the CDR3 is TGTGCCAGTAGGACTAGCGGCTACACAGATACGCAGTATTTT. It codes for CASRTSGYTDTQYF.